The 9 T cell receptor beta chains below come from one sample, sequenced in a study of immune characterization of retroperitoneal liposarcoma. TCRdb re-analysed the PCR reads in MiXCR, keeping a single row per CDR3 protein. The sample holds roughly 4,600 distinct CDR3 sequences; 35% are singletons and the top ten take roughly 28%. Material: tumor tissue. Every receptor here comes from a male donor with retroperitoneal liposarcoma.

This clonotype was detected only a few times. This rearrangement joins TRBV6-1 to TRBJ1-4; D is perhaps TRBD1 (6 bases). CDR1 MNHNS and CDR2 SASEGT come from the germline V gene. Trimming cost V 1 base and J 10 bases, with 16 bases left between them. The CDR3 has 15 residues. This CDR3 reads CASSEVVQGQGKLFF. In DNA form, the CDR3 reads TGTGCCAGCAGTGAAGTAGTCCAGGGGCAGGGAAAACTGTTTTTT.

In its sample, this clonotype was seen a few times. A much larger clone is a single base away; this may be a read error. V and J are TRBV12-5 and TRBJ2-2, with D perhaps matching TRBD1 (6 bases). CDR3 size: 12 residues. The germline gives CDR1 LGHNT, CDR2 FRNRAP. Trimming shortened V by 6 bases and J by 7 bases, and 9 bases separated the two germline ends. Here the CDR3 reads CASGLGGGELFF. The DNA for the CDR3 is TGTGCTAGTGGCCTAGGGGGCGGGGAGCTGTTTTTT.

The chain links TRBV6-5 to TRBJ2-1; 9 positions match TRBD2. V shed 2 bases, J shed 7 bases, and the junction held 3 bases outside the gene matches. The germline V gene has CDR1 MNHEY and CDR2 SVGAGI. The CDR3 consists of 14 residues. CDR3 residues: CASSYGLAWNEQFF. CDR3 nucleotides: TGTGCCAGCAGTTACGGACTAGCGTGGAATGAGCAGTTCTTC.

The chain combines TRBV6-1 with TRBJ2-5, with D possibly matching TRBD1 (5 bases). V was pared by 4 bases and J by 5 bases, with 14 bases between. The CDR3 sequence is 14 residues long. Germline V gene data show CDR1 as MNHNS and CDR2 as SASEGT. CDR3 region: CASSALLPGETQYF. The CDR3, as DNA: TGTGCCAGCAGTGCTTTACTCCCAGGGGAGACCCAGTACTTC.

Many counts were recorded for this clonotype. The CDR3 nucleotides read TGTGCCAGCAGCCTGGGGGTGTCTAACTATGGCTACACCTTC. Its protein product is CASSLGVSNYGYTF. This chain joins TRBV12-3 or TRBV12-4 and TRBJ1-2, with a weak D call TRBD1 (5 bases). The CDR3 is made up of 14 amino acids. Trimming took 6 bases from V and 0 from J, leaving 11 bases between them.

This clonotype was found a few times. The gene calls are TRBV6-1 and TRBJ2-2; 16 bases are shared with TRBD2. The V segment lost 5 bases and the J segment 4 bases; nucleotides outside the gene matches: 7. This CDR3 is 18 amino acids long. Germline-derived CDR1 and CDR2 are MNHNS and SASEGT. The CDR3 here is CASSQKGLAGGVTGELFF. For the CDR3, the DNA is TGTGCCAGCAGTCAAAAGGGACTAGCGGGGGGGGTCACCGGGGAGCTGTTTTTT.

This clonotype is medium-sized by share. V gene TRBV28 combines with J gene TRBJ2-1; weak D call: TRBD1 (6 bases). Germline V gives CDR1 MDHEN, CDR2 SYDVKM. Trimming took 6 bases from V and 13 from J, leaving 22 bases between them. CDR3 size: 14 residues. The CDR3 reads CASSLQGFQETQFF. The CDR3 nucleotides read TGTGCCAGCAGCCTACAGGGTTTTCAGGAGACCCAGTTCTTC.

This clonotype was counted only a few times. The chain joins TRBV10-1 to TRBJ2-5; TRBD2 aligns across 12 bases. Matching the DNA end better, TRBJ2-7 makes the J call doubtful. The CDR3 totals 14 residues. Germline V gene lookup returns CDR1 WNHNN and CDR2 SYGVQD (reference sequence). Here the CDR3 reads CATHQTSGRNEQYF. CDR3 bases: TGCGCCACGCACCAGACTAGCGGGAGAAACGAGCAGTACTTC.

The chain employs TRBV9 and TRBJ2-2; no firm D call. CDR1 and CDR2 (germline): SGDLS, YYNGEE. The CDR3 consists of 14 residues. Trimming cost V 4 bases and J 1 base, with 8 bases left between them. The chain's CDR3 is CASSLLENTGELFF. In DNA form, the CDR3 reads TGTGCCAGCAGCCTTTTGGAGAACACCGGGGAGCTGTTTTTT.